The source of this TCR beta chain is a study of post-analysis software for immune sequencing data. Libraries were made from TCR beta cDNA, and they carried unique molecular identifiers. MiXCR was run by TCRdb on the PCR reads, yielding one entry per CDR3 protein. The sample holds fewer than 850,000 distinct CDR3 sequences, just under 30% seen once. Findings and caveats of the study: By F measure, samples from a shared preparation batch strongly co-clustered. Comparison of patients with controls showed about 5 TRBV segments more frequent in patients, TRBV5-6, TRBV5-1 and TRBV20-1 among them.

The CDR3 loop spans 13 amino acids. Trimming pared 0 bases from V and 13 bases from J, leaving 13 bases between. Germline V lookup: CDR1 MNHEY, CDR2 SMNVEV (reference sequence). This clonotype occurred a few times. Its antigen remains unknown. The rearrangement joins TRBV27 to TRBJ2-4; TRBD1 is a possible D gene (7 bases). The clonotype comes from a girl between 10 and 17 years old with multiple sclerosis. Sequencing was done on a sample of blood. The CDR3 DNA is TGTGCCAGCAGTTTATCGGGCAGGGGGGAGCAGTACTTC. Translation gives CASSLSGRGEQYF.